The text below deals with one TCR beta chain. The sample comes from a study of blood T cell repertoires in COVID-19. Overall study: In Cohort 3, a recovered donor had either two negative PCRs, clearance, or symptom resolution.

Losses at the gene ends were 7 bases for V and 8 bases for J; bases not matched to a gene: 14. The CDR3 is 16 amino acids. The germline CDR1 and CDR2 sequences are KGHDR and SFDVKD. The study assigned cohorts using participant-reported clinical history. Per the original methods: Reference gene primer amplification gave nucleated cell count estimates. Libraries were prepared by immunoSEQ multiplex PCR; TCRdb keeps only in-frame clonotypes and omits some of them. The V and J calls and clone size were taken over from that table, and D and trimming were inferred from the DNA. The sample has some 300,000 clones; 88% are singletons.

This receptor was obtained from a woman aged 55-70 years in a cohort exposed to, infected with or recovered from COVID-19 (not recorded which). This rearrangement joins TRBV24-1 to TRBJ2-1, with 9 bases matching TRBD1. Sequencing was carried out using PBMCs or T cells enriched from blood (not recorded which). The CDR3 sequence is CATSGLPGQGRDEQFF. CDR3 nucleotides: TGTGCCACCAGCGGATTACCGGGACAGGGAAGGGATGAGCAGTTCTTC.